The clone carrying this T cell receptor (beta chain) was observed many times. Its target is unknown. The data were obtained in a study of T cells in Graves' hyperthyroidism and ophthalmopathy. Study outcomes and limitations: Ophthalmopathy and stable hyperthyroidism were separated by a 13 V-J model. The blood repertoire included most of the expanded thyroid clonotypes above 0.001.

The germline V gene has CDR1 SGHAT and CDR2 FQNNGV. Trimming stripped 2 bases from V and 0 bases from J, with 8 bases between. This CDR3 has 14 residues. RNA transcripts were the template for amplifying TCR beta CDR3 regions. During a first-round RT-PCR of the TCR CDR3, the HTBI primer set was used. A single record per CDR3 protein comes from TCRdb applying MiXCR to the multiplex PCR reads. The data hold under 300,000 distinct CDR3 sequences, with 13% to 15% observed a single time. This clonotype was sampled from a middle-aged woman with Graves' hyperthyroidism that later progressed to Graves' ophthalmopathy. The V gene is TRBV11-2, the J gene TRBJ2-7; D remains unclear. Sequenced input: blood. The CDR3 sequence is CASSLQPFSYEQYF. In DNA, the CDR3 is TGTGCCAGCAGCTTACAGCCGTTCTCCTACGAGCAGTACTTC.